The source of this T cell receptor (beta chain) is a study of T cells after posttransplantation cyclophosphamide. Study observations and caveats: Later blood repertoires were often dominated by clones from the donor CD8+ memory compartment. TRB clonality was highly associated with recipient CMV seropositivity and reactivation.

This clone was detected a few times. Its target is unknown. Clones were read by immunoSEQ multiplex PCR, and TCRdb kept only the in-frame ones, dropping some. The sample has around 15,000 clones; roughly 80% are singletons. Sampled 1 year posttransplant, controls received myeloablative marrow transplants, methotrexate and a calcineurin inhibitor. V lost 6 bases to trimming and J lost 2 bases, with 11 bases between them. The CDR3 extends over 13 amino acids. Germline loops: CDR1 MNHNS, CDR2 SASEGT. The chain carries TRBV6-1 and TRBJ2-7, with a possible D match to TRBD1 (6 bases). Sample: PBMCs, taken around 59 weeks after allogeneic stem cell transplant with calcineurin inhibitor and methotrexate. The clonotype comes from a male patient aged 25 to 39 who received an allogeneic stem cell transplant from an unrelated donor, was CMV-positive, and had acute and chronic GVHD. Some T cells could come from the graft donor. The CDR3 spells CASRGALAYEQYF. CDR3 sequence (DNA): TGTGCCAGCAGGGGGGCTCTCGCCTACGAGCAGTACTTC.